Sequencing of this T cell receptor beta chain was carried out in a study of control samples from healthy donors and cancer patients. The germline V gene encodes CDR1 SNHLY and CDR2 FYNNEI. The germline V and J ends were trimmed by 5 bases and 4 bases, with 11 bases remaining between them. The CDR3 runs 13 residues. Sequencing used immunoSEQ multiplex PCR; TCRdb keeps in-frame clones, though not all of them. The top ten clones hold roughly 5.5% of a sample with around 64,000 clones, around 90% of them seen once. The chain has TRBV2 and TRBJ2-5; D perhaps matches TRBD1 (6 bases). Specimen: PBMCs. This receptor was identified in a man in his sixties with colorectal cancer. CDR3 region: CASSTQGSETQYF. CDR3 in DNA: TGTGCCAGCAGTACCCAGGGGTCAGAGACCCAGTACTTC. The full variable domain, rest sourced from reference TRBV2 and TRBJ2-5, is EPEVTQTPSHQVTQMGQEVILRCVPISNHLYFYWYRQILGQKVEFLVSFYNNEISEKSEIFDDQFSVERPDGSNFTLKIRSTKLEDSAMYFCASSTQGSETQYFGPGTRLLVL.